These 20 T cell receptor beta chains share one sample of origin, sequenced in a study of shared clonotypes between healthy human individuals. Clones were read by immunoSEQ multiplex PCR, and TCRdb kept only the in-frame ones, dropping some. The sample consists of about 2,500,000 clones, roughly nine tenths of them appearing once. The sequenced material came from naive CD4+ T cells sorted from blood. Subset denoted: CD45RA+ positively selected. Receptors originate from a man aged 18 to 30 in good health.

This sequence joins TRBV6-5 and TRBJ2-1; 9 nucleotides line up with TRBD1. CDR3 length: 14 amino acids. V was pared by 5 bases and J by 7 bases, with 6 bases of the junction left unmatched. Germline V gene data show CDR1 as MNHEY and CDR2 as SVGAGI. CDR3 sequence reads: CASSPRTGENEQFF. CDR3 nucleotides: TGTGCCAGCAGTCCGCGGACAGGGGAGAATGAGCAGTTCTTC.

The V call is TRBV2, the J call TRBJ1-6; D gene uncertain. The V end lost 3 bases, the J end lost 6 bases, and 9 bases lay between the germline ends. The CDR3 sequence is 14 residues long. Germline V gene lookup returns CDR1 SNHLY and CDR2 FYNNEI. CDR3 DNA: TGTGCCAGCAGTGAGTCATACACTAATTCACCCCTCCACTTT. This gives the protein CASSESYTNSPLHF.

The CDR3 protein is CASFGALYGYTF. The CDR3, as DNA: TGTGCCAGCTTCGGGGCCCTCTATGGCTACACCTTC. The J gene is TRBJ1-2, the V gene TRBV6-6; TRBD1 is a possible D gene (5 bases). V was trimmed by 8 bases and J by 4 bases, leaving 11 bases between them. Germline values: CDR1 MNHNY, CDR2 SVGAGI (reference sequence). The CDR3 is 12 residues long.

This sequence joins TRBV7-6 and TRBJ2-2; D is unclear. In germline, CDR1 is SGHVS, CDR2 FNYEAQ. V lost 5 bases, J lost 0 bases, and 16 bases lay in between. This CDR3 comprises 17 residues. Written as DNA, the CDR3 is TGTGCCAGCAGCCCTACCCCCGGCAGGCCGAACACCGGGGAGCTGTTTTTT. Translating gives CASSPTPGRPNTGELFF. The full variable domain, in which reference TRBV7-6 and TRBJ2-2 provide the parts outside the CDR3, is GAGVSQSPRYKVTKRGQDVALRCDPISGHVSLYWYRQALGQGPEFLTYFNYEAQQDKSGLPNDRFSAERPEGSISTLTIQRTEQRDSAMYRCASSPTPGRPNTGELFFGEGSRLTVL.

The chain links TRBV9 to TRBJ1-4, with 7 bases lining up with TRBD1. This CDR3 is built from 16 residues. Germline values: CDR1 SGDLS, CDR2 YYNGEE. The V gene end was trimmed by 0 bases and the J gene end by 5 bases; junction bases not matched to a gene: 7. The CDR3 sequence: CASSVDSRGENEKLFF. The DNA of the CDR3 is TGTGCCAGCAGCGTAGACTCCAGGGGGGAGAATGAAAAACTGTTTTTT.

The genes are TRBV7-8 and TRBJ2-4; tentatively, D is TRBD2 (5 bases). Between the trimmed V and J ends, which lost 3 bases and 0 bases, there was a span of 9 bases. The germline CDR1 and CDR2 sequences are SGHVS and FQNEAQ. This CDR3 contains 15 residues. CDR3 bases: TGTGCCAGCAGCTTTGACGGGATAGCCAAAAACATTCAGTACTTC. This translates into CASSFDGIAKNIQYF. The full variable domain, completed using reference TRBV7-8 and TRBJ2-4, is GAGVSQSPRYKVAKRGQDVALRCDPISGHVSLFWYQQALGQGPEFLTYFQNEAQLDKSGLPSDRFFAERPEGSVSTLKIQRTQQEDSAVYLCASSFDGIAKNIQYFGAGTRLSVL.

V usage is TRBV10-1 and J usage is TRBJ2-3; D call uncertain. V was cut by 5 bases and J by 6 bases, with 15 bases left in between. This CDR3 has 14 residues. The germline CDR1 and CDR2 sequences are WNHNN and SYGVQD (reference sequence). CDR3 residues: CASSRGRPLDTQYF. The CDR3 DNA reads as TGCGCCAGCAGTAGAGGACGGCCCTTGGATACGCAGTATTTT.

CDR3 loop: CASTQVANTGELFF. The CDR3 bases are TGTGCCAGCACTCAGGTTGCGAACACCGGGGAGCTGTTTTTT. The V call is TRBV6-1, the J call TRBJ2-2; D ambiguous. V lost 7 bases and J 0 bases, leaving 9 bases between the germline ends. The germline gives CDR1 MNHNS, CDR2 SASEGT. This CDR3 comprises 14 residues.

This sequence joins TRBV10-1 and TRBJ1-1; D remains ambiguous. Germline values: CDR1 WNHNN, CDR2 SYGVQD (reference sequence). There are 17 residues in the CDR3. V was shortened by 3 bases and J by 5 bases, with 22 bases between the two germline ends. The CDR3 DNA reads as TGCGCCAGCAGTGATGTGGGGTTTATAGATGCGGGAACTGAAGCTTTCTTT. This sequence encodes CASSDVGFIDAGTEAFF.

The rearrangement joins TRBV18 to TRBJ2-1; 8 bases are a match to TRBD2. CDR1 and CDR2 (germline): KGHSH, LQKENI. This CDR3 is 13 amino acids long. With V trimmed by 3 bases and J by 9 bases, 4 bases remained unmatched. This chain's CDR3 is CASSPPAGAEQFF. For the CDR3, the DNA is TGTGCCAGCTCACCCCCAGCGGGAGCTGAGCAGTTCTTC.

This clone was seen once. The V and J genes are TRBV2 and TRBJ1-5; no firm D call. Deletions cut 1 base from V and 3 bases from J, with 7 bases between. CDR1 is SNHLY, CDR2 FYNNEI, per germline. The CDR3 consists of 14 residues. CDR3 sequence (DNA): TGTGCCAGCAGTGAAGTCTGGTTCAATCAGCCCCAGCATTTT. Its translation: CASSEVWFNQPQHF.

The DNA for the CDR3 is TGTGCCAGCAGCGGGGACACCTCTTACGGCTACACCTTC. Protein: CASSGDTSYGYTF. This rearrangement joins TRBV9 to TRBJ1-2, with D possibly being TRBD1 (6 bases). Germline assignment: CDR1 SGDLS and CDR2 YYNGEE. There are 13 residues in the CDR3. V lost 3 bases to trimming and J lost 8 bases, with 14 bases between them.

This chain joins TRBV7-2 and TRBJ2-7, with TRBD2 matching over 10 bases. This CDR3 contains 16 residues. Trimming at V came to 1 base and at J to 4 bases, leaving 7 bases not matched to a gene. The germline V gene has CDR1 SGHTA and CDR2 FQGNSA. The CDR3 is CASSLEAGLAIYEQYF. CDR3 bases: TGTGCCAGCAGCTTAGAGGCGGGACTAGCGATATACGAGCAGTACTTC.

The rearrangement joins TRBV7-2 to TRBJ2-3, with 7 bases aligning to TRBD2. The germline V gene has CDR1 SGHTA and CDR2 FQGNSA. The V and J ends lost 3 bases and 0 bases, in that order; junction bases with no gene match: 3. The CDR3 spans 15 residues. CDR3 sequence reads: CASSFRRGSTDTQYF. The DNA of the CDR3 is TGTGCCAGCAGCTTTCGGCGGGGGAGCACAGATACGCAGTATTTT.

This clone has a handful of counts. Additional DNA sequences in this sample encode the identical CDR3. The J gene is TRBJ1-5, the V gene TRBV30, with D perhaps TRBD1 (6 bases). The V end lost 0 bases, the J end lost 1 base, and 10 bases lay between the germline ends. Germline V CDR1 and CDR2: GTSNPN, SVGIG (reference sequence). This CDR3 is 15 amino acids long. CDR3 protein: CAWSVPGVSNQPQHF. Here the CDR3 DNA reads TGTGCCTGGAGTGTACCAGGGGTCAGCAATCAGCCCCAGCATTTT.

V is TRBV7-9 and J is TRBJ2-7; D possibly corresponds to TRBD2 (6 bases). The CDR3 covers 18 residues. Per germline, CDR1 SEHNR and CDR2 FQNEAQ (reference sequence). V lost 2 bases and J 2 bases, leaving 22 bases between the germline ends. CDR3 region: CASSLKVRGGGSPYEQYF. CDR3 bases: TGTGCCAGCAGCTTAAAAGTCAGAGGAGGAGGGTCTCCCTACGAGCAGTACTTC.

This sequence joins TRBV14 and TRBJ2-1; 8 nucleotides align to TRBD1. Germline CDR1 SGHDN, CDR2 FVKESK. Germline trimming cut 2 bases from V and 0 bases from J; bases unmatched to any gene: 6. This CDR3 region has 17 residues. DNA of the CDR3: TGTGCCAGCAGCCAATTAGGGACAGGCAGCTCCTACAATGAGCAGTTCTTC. Its translation is CASSQLGTGSSYNEQFF. The full variable domain, its missing parts supplied by reference TRBV14 and TRBJ2-1, is EAGVTQFPSHSVIEKGQTVTLRCDPISGHDNLYWYRRVMGKEIKFLLHFVKESKQDESGMPNNRFLAERTGGTYSTLKVQPAELEDSGVYFCASSQLGTGSSYNEQFFGPGTRLTVL.

The chain combines TRBV19 with TRBJ2-2; 9 bases match TRBD1. Losses at the gene ends were 5 bases for V and 4 bases for J; bases not matched to a gene: 8. Germline V gene lookup returns CDR1 LNHDA and CDR2 SQIVND (reference sequence). This CDR3 contains 16 residues. This chain's CDR3 is CASSAMGQGRTGELFF. CDR3 in DNA: TGTGCCAGTAGTGCAATGGGACAGGGTCGCACCGGGGAGCTGTTTTTT.

The rearrangement joins TRBV4-1 to TRBJ2-1; 9 nucleotides line up with TRBD2. The V segment lost 1 base and the J segment 2 bases; nucleotides outside the gene matches: 3. This CDR3 has 16 amino acids. Germline V gives CDR1 MGHRA, CDR2 YSYEKL. CDR3 in amino acids: CASSQVGGRAYNEQFF. Written as DNA, the CDR3 is TGCGCCAGCAGCCAAGTGGGCGGGAGGGCCTACAATGAGCAGTTCTTC.

The V and J genes are TRBV5-1 and TRBJ2-7; 9 bases are a match to TRBD1. Trimming cost V 4 bases and J 2 bases; bases outside gene matches: 4. The CDR3 totals 14 residues. Germline assignment: CDR1 SGHRS and CDR2 YFSETQ. Here the CDR3 DNA reads TGCGCCAGCAGCGTCGGGGACAGGGCCTACGAGCAGTACTTC. It yields the protein CASSVGDRAYEQYF.